One and the same sample provided the 10 T cell receptor beta chains below, sequenced in a study of patients and donors after allogeneic stem cell transplantation. TCRdb recomputed calls from the RT-PCR reads with MiXCR, one row per CDR3 protein. The data contain about 150,000 distinct CDR3 sequences, over 30% of them singletons. Sequencing was performed on blood, either unsorted or a sorted T cell fraction (not recorded which). The receptors derive from a human donor who was either an allogeneic HSCT recipient or a stem cell or donor lymphocyte infusion donor (not recorded which). It is not recorded whose cells these are; they may come from a transplant donor.

The chain uses TRBV9 and TRBJ2-2; possibly TRBD2 for D (5 bases). The CDR3 runs to 19 residues. From germline, CDR1 is SGDLS and CDR2 YYNGEE. Trimming removed 3 bases from V and 0 bases from J, with 21 bases in between. CDR3 in amino acids: CASSAQTPGFLANTGELFF. DNA of the CDR3: TGTGCCAGCAGCGCCCAGACGCCGGGATTCCTCGCGAACACCGGGGAGCTGTTTTTT.

The chain uses TRBV27 and TRBJ2-1; the D is unclear. Trimming left V 10 bases short and J 6 bases short, with 16 bases between. The germline gives CDR1 MNHEY, CDR2 SMNVEV (reference sequence). There are 13 residues in the CDR3. This CDR3 is CATAPRAPNEQFF. The CDR3, as DNA: TGTGCCACCGCCCCCCGGGCTCCCAATGAGCAGTTCTTC.

This rearrangement joins TRBV11-2 to TRBJ2-3; D assignment may be TRBD1 or TRBD2 (6 bases each). The CDR3 is 15 residues long. V lost 5 bases, J lost 3 bases, and 15 bases lay in between. The germline gives CDR1 SGHAT, CDR2 FQNNGV. As DNA, the CDR3 is TGTGCCAGCAGCCAATTAGGGGGGCCGACAGATACGCAGTATTTT. This translates into CASSQLGGPTDTQYF.

This chain uses TRBV30 with TRBJ1-2; no definite D call. CDR3 length: 12 amino acids. The V gene's germline CDR1 is GTSNPN and CDR2 SVGIG (reference sequence). V was pared by 8 bases and J by 4 bases, with 14 bases between. This CDR3 is CAGGRESYGYTF. The CDR3, as DNA: TGTGCCGGAGGGCGCGAGAGCTATGGCTACACCTTC.

V and J are TRBV12-3 or TRBV12-4 and TRBJ1-5; no definite D call. CDR3 size: 13 residues. Deletions cut 5 bases from V and 5 bases from J, with 10 bases between. The CDR3 protein is CASSARSDQPQHF. The CDR3 bases are TGTGCCAGCAGTGCCCGATCCGATCAGCCCCAGCATTTT.

This clonotype appeared a single time. The chain combines TRBV2 with TRBJ2-3; 11 positions agree with TRBD2. V shed 5 bases and J 5 bases; nucleotides not matched to a gene: 12. The CDR3 runs to 17 residues. CDR1 and CDR2 (germline): SNHLY, FYNNEI. The CDR3 loop is CASSWASGGPRGDTQYF. In DNA, the CDR3 is TGTGCCAGCAGTTGGGCTAGCGGGGGGCCCCGAGGAGATACGCAGTATTTT.

The rearrangement links TRBV29-1 to TRBJ1-3, with D unclear. The germline V gene encodes CDR1 SQVTM and CDR2 ANQGSEA. Trimming took off 7 bases at V and 0 bases at J, with 16 bases between the two ends. This CDR3 has 15 amino acids. CDR3 in amino acids: CSASSWGFSGNTIYF. Written as DNA, the CDR3 is TGCAGCGCCTCGTCATGGGGTTTCTCTGGAAACACCATATATTTT.

This clonotype was observed a handful of times. The gene calls are TRBV7-9 and TRBJ1-5; the match to TRBD1 covers 8 bases. The CDR3 contains 12 residues. Germline V gene data show CDR1 as SEHNR and CDR2 as FQNEAQ (reference sequence). With 5 bases clipped from V and 7 bases from J, the junction kept 1 base outside the gene matches. The CDR3 sequence is CASSGQGQPQHF. CDR3 DNA sequence: TGTGCCAGCAGCGGACAGGGACAGCCCCAGCATTTT.

Ten or more counts support this clonotype. The chain carries TRBV20-1 and TRBJ1-1; D may be TRBD1 (5 bases). Germline V CDR1 and CDR2: DFQATT, SNEGSKA (reference sequence). The CDR3 runs 14 residues. V was pared by 3 bases and J by 4 bases, with 15 bases between. In nucleotides, the CDR3 is TGCAGTGCTAGTTCCAGGGATGGTCCCACTGAAGCTTTCTTT. As protein: CSASSRDGPTEAFF.

This clonotype has a handful of counts. V is TRBV5-5 and J is TRBJ1-5; TRBD1 matches 9 bases. The CDR3 has 13 residues. Looked up from germline, CDR1 is SGHKS and CDR2 is YYEKEE (reference sequence). V lost 5 bases and J lost 7; bases outside the gene matches: 4. As DNA, the CDR3 is TGTGCCAGCAGTCCGGGACAGGGACAGCCCCAGCATTTT. This codes for CASSPGQGQPQHF.